The T cell receptor beta chain under discussion was sequenced for a study of breast tumors, draining lymph nodes, adjacent tissues. Study results and caveats: Findings are consistent with lymph node origin and intratumoral expansion of most tumor T cells. Tumors had less TCR diversity than lymph nodes, more than nontumor tissue.

Using its own MiXCR run on the multiplex PCR reads, TCRdb lists one record per CDR3 protein. The table includes about 130,000 distinct CDR3 sequences, just under 20% detected once. Samples came from axillary lymph nodes draining the breast cancer. This clonotype was counted a few times. As yet, its antigen is unknown. Germline V gene data show CDR1 as SGHDT and CDR2 as YYEEEE. Deletions cut 0 bases from V and 5 bases from J, with 15 bases between. The CDR3 runs 15 residues. The chain recombines TRBV5-6 with TRBJ2-7; D is perhaps TRBD2 (6 bases). Specimen: axillary lymph node tissue. The clonotype originates from a female donor with breast cancer. Some clones in this sample may be carry-over from other donors' samples. CDR3 bases: TGTGCCAGCAGCTTGGGCGTCGGAGGGGACCACGAGCAGTACTTC. This sequence encodes CASSLGVGGDHEQYF. Supplemented by reference TRBV5-6 and TRBJ2-7, the full variable domain reads DAGVTQSPTHLIKTRGQQVTLRCSPKSGHDTVSWYQQALGQGPQFIFQYYEEEERQRGNFPDRFSGHQFPNYSSELNVNALLLGDSALYLCASSLGVGGDHEQYFGPGTRLTVT.